This TCR beta chain was obtained from a study of shared clonotypes between healthy human individuals. Everyone who donated was a Caucasian adult who lived in Nashville, Tennessee. Every subset had its genomic DNA shared out evenly among several immunoSEQ plates. This table comes from immunoSEQ multiplex PCR, and its TCRdb copy is limited to in-frame clones, with some not included. The sample lists under 200,000 clones, 90% to 95% occurring once. The germline CDR1 and CDR2 sequences are SQVTM and ANQGSEA. CDR3 length: 13 residues. J was trimmed by 1 base and V by 6 bases; bases with no gene match: 5. Sequencing was performed on naive CD4+ T cells sorted from blood. Subset indicated: CD45RA+ positively selected. V is TRBV29-1 and J is TRBJ1-1, with 7 bases lining up with TRBD1. This TCR was sampled from a woman aged 25 to 39 in good health. CDR3 nucleotides: TGCAGCGTGACAGGGCCGACGAACACTGAAGCTTTCTTT. It encodes CSVTGPTNTEAFF.